Reported below is one T cell receptor beta chain. The antigen is not known. The data are from a study of blood T cells in healthy people across ages. The study, taken as a whole, reports: With age, beta diversity per million T cells declined roughly linearly, significantly by about 37. A strong correlation between TCR beta diversity and naive T cell percentage was seen.

Germline assignment: CDR1 SGDLS and CDR2 YYNGEE. This CDR3 has 16 amino acids. The V gene lost 4 bases and the J gene lost 3 bases, with 20 bases spanning the gap. The authors ran a second PCR of about 6 to 11 cycles using a sample-barcoded 5' primer and a J-beta primer mix. TCRdb independently ran MiXCR on the 5' RACE reads; one entry per CDR3 protein. The profile covers 800,000 to 950,000 distinct CDR3 sequences, with around 46% appearing a single time and over 10% taken by the ten largest. Sequencing was done on a sample of blood. The rearrangement uses TRBV9 and TRBJ2-7; the D gene is possibly TRBD2 (6 bases). The receptor comes from a man between 25 and 39 years old in good health. CDR3 sequence: CASSRGGRAGSYEQYF. The CDR3 DNA is TGTGCCAGCAGCCGTGGAGGTCGAGCGGGCAGCTACGAGCAGTACTTC.